A single sample is the source of the 11 T cell receptor beta chains below, sequenced in a study of blood T cell repertoires in COVID-19. Some clones are missing from TCRdb's copy, which holds only in-frame ones; the method was immunoSEQ multiplex PCR. The sample lists about 210,000 clones, roughly 79% seen once, with just under 9% in the top ten. Sequenced: PBMCs or T cells enriched from blood (not recorded which). The receptors derive from a woman in her forties or fifties with acute COVID-19.

This clone occurred a few times. This chain joins TRBV6-2 or TRBV6-3 and TRBJ2-3, with TRBD2 as a possible D gene (5 bases). The germline V gene has CDR1 MNHEY and CDR2 SVGEGT. Between the trimmed V and J ends, which lost 5 bases and 3 bases, there was a span of 15 bases. The CDR3 loop spans 15 amino acids. The CDR3 region is CASSPAGVATDTQYF. The CDR3 DNA is TGTGCCAGCAGTCCCGCCGGGGTAGCTACAGATACGCAGTATTTT.

The rearrangement links TRBV28 to TRBJ2-7; 7 bases line up with TRBD1. Germline assignment: CDR1 MDHEN and CDR2 SYDVKM. With 2 bases clipped from V and 7 bases from J, the junction kept 11 bases outside the gene matches. The CDR3 loop spans 15 amino acids. In DNA form, the CDR3 reads TGTGCCAGCAGTTTACGAACAGGGGCTCGAGGGGAGCAGTACTTC. Protein: CASSLRTGARGEQYF.

V and J are TRBV30 and TRBJ2-7; 7 bases agree with TRBD2. Trimming removed 1 base from V and 2 bases from J; junction bases left unmatched: 17. The CDR3 length is 18 residues. Germline CDR1 GTSNPN, CDR2 SVGIG (reference sequence). As DNA, the CDR3 is TGTGCCTGGAGTGGCCCCGGGGGAGGGCGGCCCATTACCTACGAGCAGTACTTC. Protein product: CAWSGPGGGRPITYEQYF.

The chain employs TRBV9 and TRBJ2-7, with D perhaps matching TRBD2 (5 bases). The CDR3 loop spans 14 amino acids. V was shortened by 4 bases and J by 3 bases, with 14 bases between the two germline ends. The germline V gene encodes CDR1 SGDLS and CDR2 YYNGEE. The CDR3 DNA reads as TGTGCCAGCAGCCCCGGTGACCGGGACTACGAGCAGTACTTC. Protein: CASSPGDRDYEQYF.

This clone was counted only a few times. This chain joins TRBV6-2 or TRBV6-3 and TRBJ1-5; tentatively, D is TRBD1 (6 bases). V lost 5 bases and J 3 bases, leaving 11 bases between the germline ends. Germline values: CDR1 MNHEY, CDR2 SVGEGT. This CDR3 has 14 residues. The CDR3 here is CASSSRGPNQPQHF. Here the CDR3 DNA reads TGTGCCAGCAGTAGCAGGGGACCCAATCAGCCCCAGCATTTT.

There are a few counts of this clone. The V call is TRBV5-4, the J call TRBJ1-6, with D unresolved. Trimming removed 4 bases at V and 5 bases at J, with 10 bases between. This CDR3 has 14 amino acids. The germline V gene encodes CDR1 SGHNT and CDR2 YYREEE (reference sequence). CDR3 residues: CASSGFLNNSPLHF. The CDR3 nucleotides are TGTGCCAGCAGCGGCTTTTTGAATAATTCACCCCTCCACTTT.

V and J are TRBV18 and TRBJ1-1, with D hard to call. Per the germline V gene, CDR1 is KGHSH and CDR2 is LQKENI. V lost 8 bases, J lost 11 bases, and 21 bases lay in between. This CDR3 has 13 amino acids. The CDR3 DNA reads as TGTGCCAGCACAAACCGGGAGCAGAGCGGGGCTTTCTTT. Translating it yields CASTNREQSGAFF.

The rearrangement links TRBV18 to TRBJ2-2, with D perhaps TRBD1 (6 bases). Germline V CDR1 and CDR2: KGHSH, LQKENI. The CDR3 consists of 14 residues. Trimming cost V 5 bases and J 6 bases, with 13 bases left between them. CDR3 in amino acids: CASSSEQGPGELFF. DNA for the CDR3: TGTGCCAGCTCATCCGAACAGGGCCCCGGGGAGCTGTTTTTT.

The chain couples TRBV6-5 to TRBJ2-7; D is undetermined. CDR1 is MNHEY and CDR2 is SVGAGI in the germline V gene. The V end was cut by 6 bases, the J end by 0 bases, with 12 bases between. The CDR3 length is 14 residues. The CDR3 coding sequence is TGTGCCAGCAGCCCCGACGGAGTCTCCTACGAGCAGTACTTC. It translates to CASSPDGVSYEQYF.

The V call is TRBV7-9, the J call TRBJ1-4; 9 bases are a match to TRBD1. Germline V lookup: CDR1 SEHNR, CDR2 FQNEAQ (reference sequence). This CDR3 spans 18 amino acids. After removal of 1 base from V and 3 bases from J, the junction contained 9 bases not matched to a gene. CDR3 coding DNA: TGTGCCAGCAGCTTAGGGACAGGGGTTACTTCGCCTAATGAAAAACTGTTTTTT. This translates into CASSLGTGVTSPNEKLFF.

The CDR3 sequence: CASSQTGLVETQYF. As DNA, the CDR3 is TGTGCCAGCTCACAAACAGGGTTGGTAGAGACCCAGTACTTC. The rearrangement links TRBV18 to TRBJ2-5, with a weak D call TRBD1 (6 bases). The CDR3 extends over 14 amino acids. Germline values: CDR1 KGHSH, CDR2 LQKENI. V lost 4 bases and J lost 4, with 13 bases in between.